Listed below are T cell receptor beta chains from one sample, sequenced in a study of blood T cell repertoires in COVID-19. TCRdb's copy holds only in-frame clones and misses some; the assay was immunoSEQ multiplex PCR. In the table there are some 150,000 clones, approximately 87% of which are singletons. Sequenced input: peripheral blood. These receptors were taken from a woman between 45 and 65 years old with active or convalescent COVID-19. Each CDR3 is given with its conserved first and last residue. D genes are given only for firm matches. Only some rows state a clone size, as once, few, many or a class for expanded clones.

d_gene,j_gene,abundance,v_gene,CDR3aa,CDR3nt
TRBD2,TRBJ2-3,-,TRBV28,CASSLFQAGDSTDTQYF,TGTGCCAGCAGTTTATTCCAAGCGGGAGATTCAACAGATACGCAGTATTTT
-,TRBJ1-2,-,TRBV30,CAWSAQGTDYGYTF,TGTGCCTGGAGTGCCCAGGGGACGGACTATGGCTACACCTTC
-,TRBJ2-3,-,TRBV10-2,CASSQVARTDTQYF,TGCGCCAGCAGCCAAGTAGCCCGCACAGATACGCAGTATTTT
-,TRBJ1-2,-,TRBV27,CASSLTGNYGYTF,TGTGCCAGCAGTTTAACAGGGAACTATGGCTACACCTTC
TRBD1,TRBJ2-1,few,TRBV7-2,CASSSRGLSHNEQFF,TGTGCCAGCAGCTCCAGGGGGCTTTCACACAATGAGCAGTTCTTC
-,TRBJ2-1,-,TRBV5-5,CASSPEGSGRRLDEQFF,TGTGCCAGCAGCCCGGAGGGGAGCGGGCGGAGGCTCGATGAGCAGTTCTTC
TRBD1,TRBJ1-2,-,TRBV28,CASSSPTPQTGTYGYTF,TGTGCCAGCAGTTCCCCTACTCCCCAGACAGGGACGTATGGCTACACCTTC
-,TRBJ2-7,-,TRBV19,CASGGQFRDEQYF,TGTGCCAGTGGAGGACAGTTCCGGGACGAGCAGTACTTC
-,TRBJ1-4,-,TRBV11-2,CASSSWLTDRLNEKLFF,TGTGCCAGCAGCTCTTGGCTAACAGACAGGCTTAATGAAAAACTGTTTTTT
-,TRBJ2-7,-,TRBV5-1,CASSALGGSYEQYF,TGCGCCAGCAGCGCCCTGGGGGGCTCCTACGAGCAGTACTTC
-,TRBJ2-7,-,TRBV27,CASSFQGSSYEQYF,TGTGCCAGCAGTTTTCAGGGGAGCTCCTACGAGCAGTACTTC
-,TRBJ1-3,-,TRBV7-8,CASSQQGDSGNTIYF,TGTGCCAGCAGCCAACAGGGCGATTCTGGAAACACCATATATTTT
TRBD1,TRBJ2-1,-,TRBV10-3,CAISESRDRSYNEQFF,TGTGCCATCAGTGAGTCTCGGGACAGGTCCTACAATGAGCAGTTCTTC
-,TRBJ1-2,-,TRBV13,CASRVTGKGGYTF,TGTGCCAGCAGAGTAACAGGGAAGGGTGGCTACACCTTC
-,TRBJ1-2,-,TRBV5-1,CASSPSGAENYGYTF,TGCGCCAGCAGCCCATCCGGCGCGGAGAACTATGGCTACACCTTC
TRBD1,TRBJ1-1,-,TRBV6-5,CASSSGQGRGFEAFF,TGTGCCAGCAGTTCCGGACAGGGGAGGGGGTTCGAAGCTTTCTTT
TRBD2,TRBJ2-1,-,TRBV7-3,CASSPLAGGYNEQFF,TGTGCCAGCAGCCCCCTAGCGGGGGGTTACAATGAGCAGTTCTTC
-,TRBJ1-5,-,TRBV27,CASSLLGGQPQHF,TGTGCCAGCAGTTTATTGGGGGGTCAGCCCCAGCATTTT
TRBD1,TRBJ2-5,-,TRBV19,CASRSGDRFQETQYF,TGTGCCAGCAGATCAGGGGACAGATTCCAAGAGACCCAGTACTTC
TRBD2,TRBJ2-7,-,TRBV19,CASSNGGESSYEQYF,TGTGCCAGTAGTAATGGGGGGGAATCGTCCTACGAGCAGTACTTC
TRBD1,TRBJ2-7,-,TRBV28,CASYPGTVKTYEQYF,TGTGCCAGCTACCCTGGGACAGTCAAGACCTACGAGCAGTACTTC
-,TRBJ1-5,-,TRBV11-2,CASSRAQGNGNQPQHF,TGTGCCAGCAGCAGAGCTCAGGGGAACGGCAATCAGCCCCAGCATTTT
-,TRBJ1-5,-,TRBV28,CASRLRGGNQPQHF,TGTGCCAGCAGGTTGCGCGGGGGCAATCAGCCCCAGCATTTT
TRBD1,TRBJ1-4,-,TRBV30,CAWSGTGEFNSATNEKLFF,TGTGCCTGGAGCGGGACAGGGGAATTCAACTCTGCAACTAATGAAAAACTGTTTTTT
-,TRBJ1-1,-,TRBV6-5,CASTRGLLANTEAFF,TGTGCCAGCACGAGGGGACTCCTCGCGAACACTGAAGCTTTCTTT
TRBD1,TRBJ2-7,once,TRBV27,CASSSPTGGSYEQYF,TGTGCCAGCAGTTCCCCGACAGGGGGCTCCTACGAGCAGTACTTC
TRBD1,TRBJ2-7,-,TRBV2,CASRSGTAYEQYF,TGTGCCAGCAGATCCGGGACAGCCTACGAGCAGTACTTC
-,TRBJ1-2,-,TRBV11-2,CASSLGELYGYTF,TGTGCCAGCAGCTTAGGAGAACTCTATGGCTACACCTTC
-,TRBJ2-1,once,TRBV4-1,CASSQVRGREYNEQFF,TGCGCCAGCAGCCAAGTAAGGGGGAGGGAGTACAATGAGCAGTTCTTC
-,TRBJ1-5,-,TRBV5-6,CASSFGGSNQPQHF,TGTGCCAGCAGCTTTGGCGGTAGCAATCAGCCCCAGCATTTT
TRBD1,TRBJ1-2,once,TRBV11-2,CASSPTGTGGDYGYTF,TGTGCCAGCAGCCCCACCGGGACAGGGGGCGACTATGGCTACACCTTC
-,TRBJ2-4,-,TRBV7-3,CASSLQHRGLAKNIQYF,TGTGCCAGCAGCTTACAGCACAGGGGACTAGCCAAAAACATTCAGTACTTC
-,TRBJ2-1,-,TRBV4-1,CASSQPAQSSYNEQFF,TGCGCCAGCAGCCAACCAGCGCAGAGCTCCTACAATGAGCAGTTCTTC
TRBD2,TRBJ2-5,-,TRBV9,CASSVGALAGVQETQYF,TGTGCCAGCAGCGTAGGCGCCCTAGCGGGGGTACAAGAGACCCAGTACTTC
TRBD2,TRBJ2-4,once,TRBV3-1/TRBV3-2,CASSQGLAGAHQYF,TGTGCCAGCAGCCAAGGGCTAGCGGGGGCCCATCAGTACTTC
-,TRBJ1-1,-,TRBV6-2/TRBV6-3,CASSYSFMGGTEAFF,TGTGCCAGCAGTTACTCGTTTATGGGGGGCACTGAAGCTTTCTTT
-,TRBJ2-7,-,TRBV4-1,CASSQMEGYEQYF,TGCGCCAGCAGCCAGATGGAGGGTTACGAGCAGTACTTC
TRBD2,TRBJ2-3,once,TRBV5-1,CASSLARGGFADTQYF,TGCGCCAGCAGCTTGGCTCGGGGGGGCTTCGCAGATACGCAGTATTTT
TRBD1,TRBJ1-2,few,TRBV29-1,CSVGQGVGYTF,TGCAGCGTTGGACAGGGGGTCGGCTACACCTTC